The present entry profiles one TCR beta chain with its context. Its antigen is unidentified. Looked up from germline, CDR1 is SNHLY and CDR2 is FYNNEI. The CDR3 loop spans 15 amino acids. J gave up 1 base and V 5 bases, and 2 bases lay outside the gene matches. Every isolated RNA sample was fully reverse transcribed, so sequencing captured expressed TCRB transcripts. The method was immunoSEQ multiplex PCR; TCRdb's version includes in-frame clones alone and lacks a portion of them. The sample lists 630,000 or so clones, around 15% occurring once. This sample is drawn from a study of beta chain features in type 1 diabetes. Study results and caveats: Shortening of TCRB CDR3s, moderate but significant, appeared in all four CD4+ subsets of Type 1 diabetes patients.

The chain links TRBV2 to TRBJ1-1, with 12 bases fitting TRBD1. Input material: naive CD4+ T cells from blood. The clonotype was recovered from a man aged 18-30 years with type 1 diabetes. CDR3 residues: CASSRDRGRNTEAFF. For the CDR3, the DNA is TGTGCCAGCAGTCGGGACAGGGGGCGGAACACTGAAGCTTTCTTT.